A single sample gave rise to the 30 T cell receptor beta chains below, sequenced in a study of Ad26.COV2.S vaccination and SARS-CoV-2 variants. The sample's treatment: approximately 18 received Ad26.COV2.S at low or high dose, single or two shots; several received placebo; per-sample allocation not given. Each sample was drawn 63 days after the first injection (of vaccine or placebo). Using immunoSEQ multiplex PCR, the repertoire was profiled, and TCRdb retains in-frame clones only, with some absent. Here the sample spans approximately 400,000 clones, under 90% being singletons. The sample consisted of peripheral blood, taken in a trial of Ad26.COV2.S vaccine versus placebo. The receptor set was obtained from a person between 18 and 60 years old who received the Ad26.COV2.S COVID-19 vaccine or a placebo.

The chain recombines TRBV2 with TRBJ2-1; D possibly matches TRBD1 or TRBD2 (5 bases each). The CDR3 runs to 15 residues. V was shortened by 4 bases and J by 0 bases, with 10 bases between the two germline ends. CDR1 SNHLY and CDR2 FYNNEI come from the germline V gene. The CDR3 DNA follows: TGTGCCAGCAGTGGTCGTGGGGGCTCCTACAATGAGCAGTTCTTC. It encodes CASSGRGGSYNEQFF.

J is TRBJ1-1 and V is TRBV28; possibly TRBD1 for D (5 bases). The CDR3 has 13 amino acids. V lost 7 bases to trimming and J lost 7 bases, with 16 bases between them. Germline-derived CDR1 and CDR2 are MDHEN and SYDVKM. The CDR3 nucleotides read TGTGCCAGCATTTCCGGGGCCCAGCGTGAAGCTTTCTTT. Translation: CASISGAQREAFF.

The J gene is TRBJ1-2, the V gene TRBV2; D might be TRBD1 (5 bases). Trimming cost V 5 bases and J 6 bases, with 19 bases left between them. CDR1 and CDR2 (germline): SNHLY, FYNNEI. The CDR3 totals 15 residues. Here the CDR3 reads CASSWGRDPYNGYTF. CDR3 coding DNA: TGTGCCAGCAGTTGGGGGAGGGATCCCTATAATGGCTACACCTTC.

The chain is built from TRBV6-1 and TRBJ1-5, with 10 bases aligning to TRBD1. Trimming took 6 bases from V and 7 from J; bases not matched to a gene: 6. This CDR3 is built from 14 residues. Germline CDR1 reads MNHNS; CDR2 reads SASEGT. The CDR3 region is CASSLPGQGQPQHF. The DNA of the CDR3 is TGTGCCAGCAGCCTCCCGGGACAGGGGCAGCCCCAGCATTTT.

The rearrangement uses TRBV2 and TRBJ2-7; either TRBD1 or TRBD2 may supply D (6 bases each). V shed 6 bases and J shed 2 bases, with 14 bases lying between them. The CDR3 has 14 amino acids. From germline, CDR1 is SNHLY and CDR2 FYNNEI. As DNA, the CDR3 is TGTGCCAGCAGCGGACTACAGGGTACCTACGAGCAGTACTTC. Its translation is CASSGLQGTYEQYF.

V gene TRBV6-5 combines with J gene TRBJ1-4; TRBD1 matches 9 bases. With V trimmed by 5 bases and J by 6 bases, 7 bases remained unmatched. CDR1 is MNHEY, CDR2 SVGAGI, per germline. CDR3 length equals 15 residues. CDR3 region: CASSPRQGGYEKLFF. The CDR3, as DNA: TGTGCCAGCAGTCCCCGACAGGGGGGTTATGAAAAACTGTTTTTT.

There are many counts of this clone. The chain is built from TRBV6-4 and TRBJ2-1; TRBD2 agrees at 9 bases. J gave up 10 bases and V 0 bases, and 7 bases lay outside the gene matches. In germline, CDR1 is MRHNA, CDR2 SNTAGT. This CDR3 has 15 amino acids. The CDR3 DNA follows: TGTGCCAGCAGTGACTCAGGCGGGGGGGCTCAGGAGCAGTTCTTC. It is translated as CASSDSGGGAQEQFF.

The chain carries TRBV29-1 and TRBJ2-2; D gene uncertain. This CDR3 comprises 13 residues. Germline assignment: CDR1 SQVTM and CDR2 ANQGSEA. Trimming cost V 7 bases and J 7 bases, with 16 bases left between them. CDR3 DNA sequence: TGCAGCGGGACCGACATTGGAAACGGGGAGCTGTTTTTT. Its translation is CSGTDIGNGELFF.

The CDR3 protein is CASPALQEPQHF. As DNA, the CDR3 is TGTGCCAGTCCCGCCCTTCAAGAGCCCCAGCATTTT. The V gene is TRBV19, the J gene TRBJ1-5, with D hard to call. This CDR3 spans 12 amino acids. Germline-derived CDR1 and CDR2 are LNHDA and SQIVND (reference sequence). V was pared by 8 bases and J by 8 bases, with 13 bases between. The full variable domain, its missing parts supplied by reference TRBV19 and TRBJ1-5, is DGGITQSPKYLFRKEGQNVTLSCEQNLNHDAMYWYRQDPGQGLRLIYYSQIVNDFQKGDIAEGYSVSREKKESFPLTVTSAQKNPTAFYLCASPALQEPQHFGDGTRLSIL.

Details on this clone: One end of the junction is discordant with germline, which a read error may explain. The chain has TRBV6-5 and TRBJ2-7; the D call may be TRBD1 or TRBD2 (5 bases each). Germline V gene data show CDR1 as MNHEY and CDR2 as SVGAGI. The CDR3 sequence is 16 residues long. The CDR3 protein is CASSYYRPGRAHEQYF. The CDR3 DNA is TGTGCCAGCAGCTACTATAGACCGGGGCGGGCCCACGAGCAGTACTTC.

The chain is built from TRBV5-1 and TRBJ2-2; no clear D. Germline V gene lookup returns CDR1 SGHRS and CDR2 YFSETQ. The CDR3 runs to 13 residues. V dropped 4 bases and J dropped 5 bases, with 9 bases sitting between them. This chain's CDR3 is CASSITRTGELFF. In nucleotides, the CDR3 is TGCGCCAGCAGCATAACGCGAACCGGGGAGCTGTTTTTT.

CDR3 amino acids: CASIQQGLGGYTF. CDR3 in DNA: TGTGCCAGCATACAACAGGGTTTGGGGGGCTACACCTTC. The chain has TRBV2 and TRBJ1-2; D might be TRBD1 (6 bases). V lost 7 bases and J lost 8, with 17 bases in between. Looked up from germline, CDR1 is SNHLY and CDR2 is FYNNEI. The CDR3 has 13 residues.

The chain's CDR3 is CASSYTGPPHQAFF. The CDR3, as DNA: TGTGCCAGCAGTTACACCGGGCCCCCCCACCAAGCTTTCTTT. The chain is built from TRBV6-2 or TRBV6-3 and TRBJ1-1; D call uncertain. V lost 2 bases to trimming and J lost 9 bases, with 16 bases between them. The CDR3 totals 14 residues. CDR1 is MNHEY and CDR2 is SVGEGT in the germline V gene.

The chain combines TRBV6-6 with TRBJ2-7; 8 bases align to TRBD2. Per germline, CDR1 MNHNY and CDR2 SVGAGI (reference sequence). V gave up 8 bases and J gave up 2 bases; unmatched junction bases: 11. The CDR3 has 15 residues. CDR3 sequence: CASLPRTGLAYEQYF. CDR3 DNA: TGTGCCAGCCTCCCGCGGACGGGACTAGCCTACGAGCAGTACTTC.

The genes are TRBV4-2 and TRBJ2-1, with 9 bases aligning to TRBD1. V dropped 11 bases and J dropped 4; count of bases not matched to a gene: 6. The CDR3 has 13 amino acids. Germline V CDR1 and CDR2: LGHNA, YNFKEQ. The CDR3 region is CAATGGTYNEQFF. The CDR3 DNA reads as TGTGCCGCGACAGGGGGAACATACAATGAGCAGTTCTTC.

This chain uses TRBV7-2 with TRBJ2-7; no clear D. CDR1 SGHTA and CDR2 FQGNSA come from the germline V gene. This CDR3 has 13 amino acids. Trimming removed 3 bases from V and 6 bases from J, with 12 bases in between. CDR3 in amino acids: CASSLTPRSEQYF. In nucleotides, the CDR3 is TGTGCCAGCAGCTTGACTCCTAGGTCCGAGCAGTACTTC.

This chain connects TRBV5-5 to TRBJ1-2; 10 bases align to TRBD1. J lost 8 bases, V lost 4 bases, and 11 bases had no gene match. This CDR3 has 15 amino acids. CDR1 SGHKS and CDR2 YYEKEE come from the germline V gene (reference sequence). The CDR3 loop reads CASSTRDRGSGGYTF. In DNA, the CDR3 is TGTGCCAGCAGCACCCGGGACAGGGGCTCGGGGGGCTACACCTTC.

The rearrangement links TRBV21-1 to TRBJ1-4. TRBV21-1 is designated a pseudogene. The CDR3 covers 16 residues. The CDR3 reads CASSKIGGGTNEKLFF. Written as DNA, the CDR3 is TGTGCCAGCAGCAAGATAGGCGGGGGCACTAATGAAAAACTGTTTTTT.

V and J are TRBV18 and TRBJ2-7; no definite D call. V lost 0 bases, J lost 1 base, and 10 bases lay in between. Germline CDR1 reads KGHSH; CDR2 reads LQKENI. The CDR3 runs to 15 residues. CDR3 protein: CASSPPNSISYEQYF. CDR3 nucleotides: TGTGCCAGCTCACCACCGAACTCCATATCCTACGAGCAGTACTTC.

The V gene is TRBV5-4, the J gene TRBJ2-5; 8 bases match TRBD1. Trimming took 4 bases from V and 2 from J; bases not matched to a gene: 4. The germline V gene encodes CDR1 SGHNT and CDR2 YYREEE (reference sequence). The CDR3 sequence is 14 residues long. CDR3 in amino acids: CASSNRDRQETQYF. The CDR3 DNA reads TGTGCCAGCAGCAATAGGGACAGGCAAGAGACCCAGTACTTC.

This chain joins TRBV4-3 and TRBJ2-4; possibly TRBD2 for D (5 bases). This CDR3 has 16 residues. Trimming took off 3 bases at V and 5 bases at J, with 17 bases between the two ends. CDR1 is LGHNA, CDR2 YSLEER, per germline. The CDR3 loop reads CASSHDGVGLQNIQYF. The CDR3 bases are TGCGCCAGCAGCCACGATGGGGTCGGACTTCAAAACATTCAGTACTTC.

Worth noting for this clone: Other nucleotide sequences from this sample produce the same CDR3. CDR3 in DNA: TGCGCCAGCAGCTTGGGGCTAGCGGGTAACACCGGGGAGCTGTTTTTT. Translated: CASSLGLAGNTGELFF. The V gene is TRBV5-1, the J gene TRBJ2-2, with 8 bases identical to TRBD2. Per the germline V gene, CDR1 is SGHRS and CDR2 is YFSETQ. Germline trimming cut 0 bases from V and 2 bases from J; bases unmatched to any gene: 3. This CDR3 region has 16 residues.

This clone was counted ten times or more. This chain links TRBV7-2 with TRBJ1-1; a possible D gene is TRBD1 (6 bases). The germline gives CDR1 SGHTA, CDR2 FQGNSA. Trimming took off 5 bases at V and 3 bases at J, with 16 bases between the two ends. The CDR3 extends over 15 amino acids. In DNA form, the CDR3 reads TGTGCCAGCAGCCCCCGGGGGGGGGCGGACACTGAAGCTTTCTTT. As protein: CASSPRGGADTEAFF.

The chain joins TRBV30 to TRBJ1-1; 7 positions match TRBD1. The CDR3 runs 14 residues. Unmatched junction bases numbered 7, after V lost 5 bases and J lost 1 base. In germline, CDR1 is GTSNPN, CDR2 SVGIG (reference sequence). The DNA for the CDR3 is TGTGCCTGGCACCAGGGGGTGGGGAACACTGAAGCTTTCTTT. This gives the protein CAWHQGVGNTEAFF.

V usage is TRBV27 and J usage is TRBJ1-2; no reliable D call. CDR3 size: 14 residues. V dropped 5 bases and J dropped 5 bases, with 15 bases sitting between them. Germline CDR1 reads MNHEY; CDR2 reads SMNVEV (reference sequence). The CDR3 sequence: CASSRSGVVYGYTF. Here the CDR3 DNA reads TGTGCCAGCAGTCGCTCCGGGGTTGTATATGGCTACACCTTC.

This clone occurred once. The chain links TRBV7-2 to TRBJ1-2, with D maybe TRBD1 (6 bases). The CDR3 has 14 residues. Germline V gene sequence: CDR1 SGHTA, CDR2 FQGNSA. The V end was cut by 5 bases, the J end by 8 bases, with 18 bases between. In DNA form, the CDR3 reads TGTGCCAGCAGCACTATTGGACAGTGGGGAGGCTACACCTTC. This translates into CASSTIGQWGGYTF.

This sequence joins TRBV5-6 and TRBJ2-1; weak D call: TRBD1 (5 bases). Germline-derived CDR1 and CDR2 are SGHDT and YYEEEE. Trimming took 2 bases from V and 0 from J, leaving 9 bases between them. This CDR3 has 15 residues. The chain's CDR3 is CASSFDSSSYNEQFF. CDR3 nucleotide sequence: TGTGCCAGCAGCTTTGACAGTAGCTCCTACAATGAGCAGTTCTTC.

Here the CDR3 DNA reads TGTGCCAGTAGCATGACAGGGGGCTTTGGCTACACCTTC. It encodes CASSMTGGFGYTF. J is TRBJ1-2 and V is TRBV19; 10 bases are a match to TRBD1. The CDR3 spans 13 residues. J gave up 7 bases and V 6 bases, and 5 bases lay outside the gene matches. In germline, CDR1 is LNHDA, CDR2 SQIVND (reference sequence).

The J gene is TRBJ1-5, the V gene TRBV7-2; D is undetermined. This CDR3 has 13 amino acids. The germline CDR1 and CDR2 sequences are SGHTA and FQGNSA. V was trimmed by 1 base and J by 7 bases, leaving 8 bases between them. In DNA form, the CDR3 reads TGTGCCAGCAGCTTAGGACGAGGCCAGCCCCAGCATTTT. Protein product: CASSLGRGQPQHF.

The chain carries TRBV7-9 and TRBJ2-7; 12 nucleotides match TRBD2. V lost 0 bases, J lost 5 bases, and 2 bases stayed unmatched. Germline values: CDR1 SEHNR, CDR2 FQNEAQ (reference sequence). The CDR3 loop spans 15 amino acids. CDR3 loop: CASSLATSGRHEQYF. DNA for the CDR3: TGTGCCAGCAGCTTAGCAACTAGCGGGAGGCACGAGCAGTACTTC.